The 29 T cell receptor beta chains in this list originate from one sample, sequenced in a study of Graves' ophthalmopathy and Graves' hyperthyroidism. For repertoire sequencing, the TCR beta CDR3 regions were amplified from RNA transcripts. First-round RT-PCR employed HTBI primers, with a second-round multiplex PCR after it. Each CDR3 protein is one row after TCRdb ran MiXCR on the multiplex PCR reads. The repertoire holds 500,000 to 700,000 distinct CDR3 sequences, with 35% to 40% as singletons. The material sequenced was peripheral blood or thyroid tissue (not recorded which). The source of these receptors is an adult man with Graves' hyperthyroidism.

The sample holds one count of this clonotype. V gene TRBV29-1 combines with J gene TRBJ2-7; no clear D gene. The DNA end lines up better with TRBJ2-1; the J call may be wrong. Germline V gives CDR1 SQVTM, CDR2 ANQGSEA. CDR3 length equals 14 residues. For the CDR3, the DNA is TGCAGCGTTAACGGTTTAGAGATTAGTAATGAGCAGTTCTTC. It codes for CSVNGLEISNEQFF.

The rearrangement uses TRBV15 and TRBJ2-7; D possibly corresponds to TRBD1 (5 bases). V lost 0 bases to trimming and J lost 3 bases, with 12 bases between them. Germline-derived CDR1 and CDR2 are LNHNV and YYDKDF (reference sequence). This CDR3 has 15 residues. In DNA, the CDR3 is TGTGCCACCAGCAGAGATGGGGCCCCCCGCTACGAGCAGTACTTC. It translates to CATSRDGAPRYEQYF.

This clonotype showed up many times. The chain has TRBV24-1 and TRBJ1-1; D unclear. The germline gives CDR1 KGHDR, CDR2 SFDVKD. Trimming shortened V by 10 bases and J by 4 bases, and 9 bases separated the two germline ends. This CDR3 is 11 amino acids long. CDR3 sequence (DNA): TGTGCCACTGAGGGTGTCACTGAAGCTTTCTTT. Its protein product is CATEGVTEAFF.

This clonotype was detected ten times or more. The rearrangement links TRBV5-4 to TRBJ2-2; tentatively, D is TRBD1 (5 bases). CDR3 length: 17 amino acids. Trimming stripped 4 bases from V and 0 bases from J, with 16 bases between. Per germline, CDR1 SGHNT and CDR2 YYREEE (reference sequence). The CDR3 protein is CASSRQYRVANTGELFF. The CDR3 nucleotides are TGTGCCAGCAGCCGACAGTACCGAGTCGCGAACACCGGGGAGCTGTTTTTT.

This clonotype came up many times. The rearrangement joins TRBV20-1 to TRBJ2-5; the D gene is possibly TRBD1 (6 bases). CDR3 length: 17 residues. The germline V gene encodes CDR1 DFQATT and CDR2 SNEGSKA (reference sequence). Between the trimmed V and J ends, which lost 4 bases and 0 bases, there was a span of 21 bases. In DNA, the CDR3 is TGCAGTGCTACTGTTAAGTCCGGGACACTTAACCAAGAGACCCAGTACTTC. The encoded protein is CSATVKSGTLNQETQYF.

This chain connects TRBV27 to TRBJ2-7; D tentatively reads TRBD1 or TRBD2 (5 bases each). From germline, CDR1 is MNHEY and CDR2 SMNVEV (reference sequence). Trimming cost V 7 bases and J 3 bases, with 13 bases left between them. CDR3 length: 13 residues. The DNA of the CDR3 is TGTGCCAGCACAATGGGGCGGGTCTACGAGCAGTACTTC. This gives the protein CASTMGRVYEQYF.

Here the CDR3 reads CSARSTGHWMNTEAFF. The DNA of the CDR3 is TGCAGCGCCCGGAGTACGGGGCATTGGATGAACACTGAAGCTTTCTTT. The chain combines TRBV29-1 with TRBJ1-1; a weak D match, TRBD1 (5 bases). Germline V gene sequence: CDR1 SQVTM, CDR2 ANQGSEA. V was clipped by 7 bases and J by 0 bases, with 21 bases between them. This CDR3 region has 16 residues. The full variable domain, its missing parts supplied by reference TRBV29-1 and TRBJ1-1, is SAVISQKPSRDICQRGTSLTIQCQVDSQVTMMFWYRQQPGQSLTLIATANQGSEATYESGFVIDKFPISRPNLTFSTLTVSNMSPEDSSIYLCSARSTGHWMNTEAFFGQGTRLTVV.

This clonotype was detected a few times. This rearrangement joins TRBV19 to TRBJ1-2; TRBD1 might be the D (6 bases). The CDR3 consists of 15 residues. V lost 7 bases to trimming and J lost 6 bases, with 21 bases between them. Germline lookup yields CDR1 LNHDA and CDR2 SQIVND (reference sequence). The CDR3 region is CASTLHVMAGDGYTF. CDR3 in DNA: TGTGCCAGTACACTTCACGTTATGGCAGGGGATGGCTACACCTTC.

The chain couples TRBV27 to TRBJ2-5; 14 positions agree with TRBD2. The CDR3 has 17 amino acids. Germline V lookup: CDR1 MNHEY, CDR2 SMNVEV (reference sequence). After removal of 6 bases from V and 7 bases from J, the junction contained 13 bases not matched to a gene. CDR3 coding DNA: TGTGCCAGCAGCCTAGGGACTAGCGGGAGAGGAGAAGTGACCCAGTACTTC. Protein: CASSLGTSGRGEVTQYF.

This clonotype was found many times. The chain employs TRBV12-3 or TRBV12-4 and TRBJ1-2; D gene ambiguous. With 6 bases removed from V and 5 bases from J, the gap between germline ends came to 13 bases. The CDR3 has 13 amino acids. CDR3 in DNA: TGTGCCAGCAGAGGAGGTGTCGTATATGGCTACACCTTC. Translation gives CASRGGVVYGYTF.

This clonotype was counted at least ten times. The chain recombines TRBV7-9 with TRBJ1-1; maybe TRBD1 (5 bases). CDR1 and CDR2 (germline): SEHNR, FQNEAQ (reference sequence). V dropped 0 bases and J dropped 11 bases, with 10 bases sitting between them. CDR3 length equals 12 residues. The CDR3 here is CASSLALGGAFF. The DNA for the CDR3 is TGTGCCAGCAGCTTAGCGCTGGGGGGGGCTTTCTTT. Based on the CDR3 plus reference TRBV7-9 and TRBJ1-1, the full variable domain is DTGVSQNPRHKITKRGQNVTFRCDPISEHNRLYWYRQTLGQGPEFLTYFQNEAQLEKSRLLSDRFSAERPKGSFSTLEIQRTEQGDSAMYLCASSLALGGAFFGQGTRLTVV.

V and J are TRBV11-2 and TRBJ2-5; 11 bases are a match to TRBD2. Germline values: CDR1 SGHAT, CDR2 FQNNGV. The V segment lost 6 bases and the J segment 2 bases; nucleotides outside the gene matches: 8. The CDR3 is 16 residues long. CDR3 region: CASSYSGLAAQETQYF. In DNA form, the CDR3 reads TGTGCCAGCAGTTACTCGGGACTAGCGGCTCAAGAGACCCAGTACTTC.

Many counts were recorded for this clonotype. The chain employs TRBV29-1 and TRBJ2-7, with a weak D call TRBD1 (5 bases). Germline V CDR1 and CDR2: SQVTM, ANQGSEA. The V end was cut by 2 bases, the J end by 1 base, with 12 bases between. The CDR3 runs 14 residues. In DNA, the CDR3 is TGCAGCGTTGAACCTCTTCAGGGTTCCTACGAGCAGTACTTC. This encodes CSVEPLQGSYEQYF.

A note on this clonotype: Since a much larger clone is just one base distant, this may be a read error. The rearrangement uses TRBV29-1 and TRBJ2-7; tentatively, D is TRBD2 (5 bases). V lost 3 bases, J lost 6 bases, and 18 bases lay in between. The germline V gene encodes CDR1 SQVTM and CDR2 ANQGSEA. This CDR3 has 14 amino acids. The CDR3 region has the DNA TGCAGCGTTGAGCGGCTAACTGGGAGTCCCGAGCAGTACTTC. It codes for CSVERLTGSPEQYF.

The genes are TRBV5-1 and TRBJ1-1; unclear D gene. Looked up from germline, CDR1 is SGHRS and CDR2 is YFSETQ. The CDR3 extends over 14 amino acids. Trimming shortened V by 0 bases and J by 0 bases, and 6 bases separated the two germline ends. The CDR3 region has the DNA TGCGCCAGCAGCTTGGTGGAGATGAACACTGAAGCTTTCTTT. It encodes CASSLVEMNTEAFF. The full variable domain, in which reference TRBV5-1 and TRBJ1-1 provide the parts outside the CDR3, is KAGVTQTPRYLIKTRGQQVTLSCSPISGHRSVSWYQQTPGQGLQFLFEYFSETQRNKGNFPGRFSGRQFSNSRSEMNVSTLELGDSALYLCASSLVEMNTEAFFGQGTRLTVV.

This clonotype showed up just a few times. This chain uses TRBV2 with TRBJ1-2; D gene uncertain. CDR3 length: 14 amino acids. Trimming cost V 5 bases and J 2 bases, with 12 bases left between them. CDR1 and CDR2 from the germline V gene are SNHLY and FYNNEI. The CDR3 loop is CASSPMTPNYGYTF. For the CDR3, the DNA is TGTGCCAGCAGTCCAATGACACCGAACTATGGCTACACCTTC.

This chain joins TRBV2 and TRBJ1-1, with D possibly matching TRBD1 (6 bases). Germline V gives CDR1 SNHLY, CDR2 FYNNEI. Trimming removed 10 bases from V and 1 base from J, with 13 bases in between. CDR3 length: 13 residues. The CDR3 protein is CANSRQANTEAFF. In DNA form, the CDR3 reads TGTGCCAACAGCCGACAGGCGAACACTGAAGCTTTCTTT.

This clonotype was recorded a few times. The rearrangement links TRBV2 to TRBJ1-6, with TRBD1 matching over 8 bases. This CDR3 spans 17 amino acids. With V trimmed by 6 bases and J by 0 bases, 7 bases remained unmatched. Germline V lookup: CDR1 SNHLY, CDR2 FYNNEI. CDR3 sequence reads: CASSSTGVISYNSPLHF. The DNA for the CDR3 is TGTGCCAGCAGCTCGACAGGGGTCATCTCCTATAATTCACCCCTCCACTTT.

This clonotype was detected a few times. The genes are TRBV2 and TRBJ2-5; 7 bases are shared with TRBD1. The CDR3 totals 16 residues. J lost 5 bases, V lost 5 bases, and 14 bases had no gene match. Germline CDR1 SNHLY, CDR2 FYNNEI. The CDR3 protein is CASSRAHDRAPETQYF. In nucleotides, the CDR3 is TGTGCCAGCAGTCGAGCCCACGACAGGGCCCCGGAGACCCAGTACTTC.

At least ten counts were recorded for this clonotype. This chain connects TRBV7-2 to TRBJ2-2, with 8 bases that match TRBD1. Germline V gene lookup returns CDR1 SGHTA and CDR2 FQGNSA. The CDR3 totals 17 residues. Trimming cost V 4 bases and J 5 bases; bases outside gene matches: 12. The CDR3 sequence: CASSSDDRGRVTGELFF. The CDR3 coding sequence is TGTGCCAGCAGCTCAGACGACAGGGGTCGGGTGACCGGGGAGCTGTTTTTT.

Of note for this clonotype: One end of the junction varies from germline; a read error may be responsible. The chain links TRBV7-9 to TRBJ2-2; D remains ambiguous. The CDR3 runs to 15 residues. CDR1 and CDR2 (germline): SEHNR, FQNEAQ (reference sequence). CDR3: CAGSLQGGNSGELFF. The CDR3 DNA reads TGTGCCGGCAGCCTCCAAGGCGGAAATTCCGGGGAGCTGTTTTTT.

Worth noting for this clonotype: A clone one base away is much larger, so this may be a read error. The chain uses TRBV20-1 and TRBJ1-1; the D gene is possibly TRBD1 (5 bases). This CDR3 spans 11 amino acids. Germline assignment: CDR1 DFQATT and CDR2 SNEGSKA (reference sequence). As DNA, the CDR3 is TGCAGTGCTACAGGGAACATTGAAGCTTTCTTT. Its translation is CSATGNIEAFF.

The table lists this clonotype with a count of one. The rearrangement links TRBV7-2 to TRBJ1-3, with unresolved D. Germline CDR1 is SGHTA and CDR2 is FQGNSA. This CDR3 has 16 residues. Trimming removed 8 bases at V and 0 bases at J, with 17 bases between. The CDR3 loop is CASSPRALTSGNTIYF. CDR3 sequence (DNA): TGTGCCAGCTCACCCCGGGCCTTAACCTCTGGAAACACCATATATTTT.

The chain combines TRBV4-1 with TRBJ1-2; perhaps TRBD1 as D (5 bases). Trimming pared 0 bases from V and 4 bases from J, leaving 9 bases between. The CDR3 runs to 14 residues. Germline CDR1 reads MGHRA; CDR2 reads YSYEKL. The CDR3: CASSQEGRSYGYTF. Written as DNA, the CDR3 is TGCGCCAGCAGCCAAGAGGGACGGAGCTATGGCTACACCTTC.

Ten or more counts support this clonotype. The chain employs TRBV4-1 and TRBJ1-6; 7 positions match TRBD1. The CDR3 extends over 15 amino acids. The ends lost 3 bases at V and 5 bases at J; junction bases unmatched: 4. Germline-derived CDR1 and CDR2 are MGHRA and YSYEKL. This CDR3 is CASSQTGTDNSPLHF. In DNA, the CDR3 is TGCGCCAGCAGCCAGACCGGGACAGATAATTCACCCCTCCACTTT.

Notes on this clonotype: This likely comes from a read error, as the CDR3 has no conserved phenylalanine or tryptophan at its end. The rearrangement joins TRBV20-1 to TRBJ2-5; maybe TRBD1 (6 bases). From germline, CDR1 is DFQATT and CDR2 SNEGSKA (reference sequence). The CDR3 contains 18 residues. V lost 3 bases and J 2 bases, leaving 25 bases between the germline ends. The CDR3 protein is CSARGAGNPTRTQETQYY. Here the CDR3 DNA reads TGCAGTGCTAGGGGGGCAGGGAACCCGACAAGGACTCAAGAGACCCAGTACTAC.

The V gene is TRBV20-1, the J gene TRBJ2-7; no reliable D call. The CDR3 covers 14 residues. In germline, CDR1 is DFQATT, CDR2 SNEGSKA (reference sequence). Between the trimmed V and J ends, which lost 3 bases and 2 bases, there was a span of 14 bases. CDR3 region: CSASRNRWAYEQYF. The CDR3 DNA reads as TGCAGTGCTAGCCGCAATCGGTGGGCCTACGAGCAGTACTTC.

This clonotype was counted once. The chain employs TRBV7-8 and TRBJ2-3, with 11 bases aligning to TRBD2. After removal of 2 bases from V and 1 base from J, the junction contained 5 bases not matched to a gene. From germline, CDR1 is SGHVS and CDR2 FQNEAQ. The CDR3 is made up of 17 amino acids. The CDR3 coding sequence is TGTGCCAGCAGCTTAACCCTAGCGGGAGGCCGCACAGATACGCAGTATTTT. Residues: CASSLTLAGGRTDTQYF.

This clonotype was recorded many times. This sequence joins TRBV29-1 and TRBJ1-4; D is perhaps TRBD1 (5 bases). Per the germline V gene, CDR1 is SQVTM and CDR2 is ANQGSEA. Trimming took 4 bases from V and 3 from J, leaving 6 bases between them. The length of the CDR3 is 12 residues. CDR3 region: CSVVGPNEKLFF. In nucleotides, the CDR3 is TGCAGCGTTGTGGGGCCTAATGAAAAACTGTTTTTT.